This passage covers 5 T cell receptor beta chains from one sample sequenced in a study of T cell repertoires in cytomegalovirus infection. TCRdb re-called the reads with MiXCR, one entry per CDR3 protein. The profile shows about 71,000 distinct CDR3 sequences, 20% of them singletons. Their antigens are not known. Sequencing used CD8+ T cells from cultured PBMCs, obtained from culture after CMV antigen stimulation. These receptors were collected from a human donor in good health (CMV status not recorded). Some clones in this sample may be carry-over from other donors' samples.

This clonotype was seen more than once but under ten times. CDR3 sequence reads: CASSLVSAYEQYF. The CDR3 DNA reads as TGTGCCAGCAGCTTAGTTTCAGCCTACGAGCAGTACTTC. This sequence joins TRBV7-9 and TRBJ2-7; D is unclear. V was clipped by 1 base and J by 2 bases, with 6 bases between them. This CDR3 has 13 residues. Per germline, CDR1 SEHNR and CDR2 FQNEAQ (reference sequence).

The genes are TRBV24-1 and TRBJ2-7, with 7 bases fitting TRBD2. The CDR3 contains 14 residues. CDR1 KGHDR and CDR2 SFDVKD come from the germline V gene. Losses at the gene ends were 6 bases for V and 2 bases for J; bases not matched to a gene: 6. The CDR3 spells CATSRREKPYEQYF. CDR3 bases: TGTGCCACCAGTCGGCGGGAGAAACCCTACGAGCAGTACTTC.

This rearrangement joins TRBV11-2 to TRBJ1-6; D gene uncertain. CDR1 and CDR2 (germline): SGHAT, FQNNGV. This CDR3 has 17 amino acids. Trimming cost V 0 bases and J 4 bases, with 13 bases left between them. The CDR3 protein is CASSLDPGWAYNSPLHF. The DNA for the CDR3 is TGTGCCAGCAGCTTAGATCCGGGATGGGCTTATAATTCACCCCTCCACTTT.

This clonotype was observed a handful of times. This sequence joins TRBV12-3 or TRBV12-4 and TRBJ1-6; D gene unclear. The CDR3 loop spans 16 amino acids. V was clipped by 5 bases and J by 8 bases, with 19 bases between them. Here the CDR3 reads CASSDRETRKDSPLHF. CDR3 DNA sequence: TGTGCCAGCAGTGACCGGGAAACCAGGAAGGATTCACCCCTCCACTTT.

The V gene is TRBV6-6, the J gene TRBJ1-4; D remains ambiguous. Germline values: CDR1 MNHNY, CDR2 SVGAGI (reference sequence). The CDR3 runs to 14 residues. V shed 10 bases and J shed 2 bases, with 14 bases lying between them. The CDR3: CATTTPVTNEKLFF. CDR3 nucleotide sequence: TGTGCCACCACTACCCCCGTTACTAATGAAAAACTGTTTTTT.